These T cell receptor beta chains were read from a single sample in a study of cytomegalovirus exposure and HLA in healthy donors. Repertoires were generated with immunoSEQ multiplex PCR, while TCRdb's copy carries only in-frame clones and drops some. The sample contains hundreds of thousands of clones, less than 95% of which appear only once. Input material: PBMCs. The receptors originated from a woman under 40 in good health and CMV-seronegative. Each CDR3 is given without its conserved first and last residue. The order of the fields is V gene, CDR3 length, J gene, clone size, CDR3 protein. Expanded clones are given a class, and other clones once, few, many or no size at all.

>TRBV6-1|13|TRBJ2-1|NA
ASSEDPLAGPRKF
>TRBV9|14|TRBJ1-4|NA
ASSVGSTGTNEKLF
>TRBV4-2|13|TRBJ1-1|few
ASSQVTGGTVVAF
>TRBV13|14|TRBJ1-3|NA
ASSLVEGDSGNTIY
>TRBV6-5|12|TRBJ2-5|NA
ASKKASREETQY
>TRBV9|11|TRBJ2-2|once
ASSVGVFGELF
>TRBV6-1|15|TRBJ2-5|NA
ASSDPGLAGGLHDQY
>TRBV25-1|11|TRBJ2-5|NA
ASSLGDQETQY
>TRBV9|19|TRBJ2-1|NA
ASSPQQVRGVVPNSYNEQF
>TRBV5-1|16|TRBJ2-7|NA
ASSLAESSGSNGYEQY
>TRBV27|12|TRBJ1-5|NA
ASSSQGFNQPQH
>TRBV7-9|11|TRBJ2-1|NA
ASSMAGGNEQF
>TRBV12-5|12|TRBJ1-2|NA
ASGQFVRGYGYT
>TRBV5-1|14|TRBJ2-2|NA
ASSLDVSGVTGELF
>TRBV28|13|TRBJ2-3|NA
ASSYRGQGSDTQY
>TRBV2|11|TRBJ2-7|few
ATKETVVSEQY
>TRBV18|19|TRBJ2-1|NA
ASSRTSGYPAGDLSYNEQF
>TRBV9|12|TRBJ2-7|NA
ASSVAGTDYEQY
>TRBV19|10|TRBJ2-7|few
ASSGGAYEQY
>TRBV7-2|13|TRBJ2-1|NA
ASTMTSGSYNEQF
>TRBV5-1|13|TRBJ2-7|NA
ASTMTSGTAHEQY
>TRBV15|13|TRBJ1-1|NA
ATSSPDTLNTEAF
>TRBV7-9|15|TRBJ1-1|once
ASSPGGGRVEDTEAF
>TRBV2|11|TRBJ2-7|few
ASSYRADYEQY
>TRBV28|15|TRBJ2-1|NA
ASSLEGRTISYNEQF
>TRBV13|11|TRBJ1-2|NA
ASSSRLGGGYT
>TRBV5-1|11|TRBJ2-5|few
ASSSLGQETQY
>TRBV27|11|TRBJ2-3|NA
ASSLSELRGQY
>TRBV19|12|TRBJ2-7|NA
ASSGGTFNYEQY
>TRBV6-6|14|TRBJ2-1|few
ASSYSGTSVINEQF
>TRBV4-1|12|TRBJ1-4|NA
ASSPQATNEKLF
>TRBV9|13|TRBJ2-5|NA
ASSVHRGNQETQY
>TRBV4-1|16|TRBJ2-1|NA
ASSQVEAPGSSYNEQF
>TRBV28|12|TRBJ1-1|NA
ASSLLAVVTEAF
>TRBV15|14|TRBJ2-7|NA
ATSRAPVDRDYEQY
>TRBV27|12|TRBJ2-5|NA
ASSPLGSAETQY
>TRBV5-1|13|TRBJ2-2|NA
ASSYGTVNTGELF
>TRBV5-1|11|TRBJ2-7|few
ASSLAGTYEQY
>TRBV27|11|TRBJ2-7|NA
ATAPGGGDEQY
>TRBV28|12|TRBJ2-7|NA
ASSLSVELVEQY
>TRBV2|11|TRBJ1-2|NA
ASRNWVAVGYT
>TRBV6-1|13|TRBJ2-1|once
ASSASGGMYNEQF
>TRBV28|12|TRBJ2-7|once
ASTPGAPPYEQY
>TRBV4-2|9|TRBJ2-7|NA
ASSSYYEQY
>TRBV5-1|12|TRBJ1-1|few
ASSYQGMNTEAF
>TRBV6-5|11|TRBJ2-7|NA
ASSRTGGNEQY
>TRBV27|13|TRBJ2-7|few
ASSSRTSYSYEQY
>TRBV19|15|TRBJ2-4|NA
ASSPDRAVVAKNIQY
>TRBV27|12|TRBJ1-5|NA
ASSPGQSNQPQH
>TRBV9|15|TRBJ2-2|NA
ASSAILAGANTGELF
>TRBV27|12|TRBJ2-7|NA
ASSLLAGSYEQY
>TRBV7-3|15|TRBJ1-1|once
ASSLLPGPRMNTEAF
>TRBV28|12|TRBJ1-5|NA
ASSSGQPNQPQH
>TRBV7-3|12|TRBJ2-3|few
ASSFSPGTDTQY
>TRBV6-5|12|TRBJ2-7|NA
ASTGAGWAYEQY
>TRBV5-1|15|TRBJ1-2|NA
ASSLYSQGASNYGYT
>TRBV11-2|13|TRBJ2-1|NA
ASSSSRDQYNEQF
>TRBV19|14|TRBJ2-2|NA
ASSILAGGVGGELF
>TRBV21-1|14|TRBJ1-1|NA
ASSPRPLWGNTEAF